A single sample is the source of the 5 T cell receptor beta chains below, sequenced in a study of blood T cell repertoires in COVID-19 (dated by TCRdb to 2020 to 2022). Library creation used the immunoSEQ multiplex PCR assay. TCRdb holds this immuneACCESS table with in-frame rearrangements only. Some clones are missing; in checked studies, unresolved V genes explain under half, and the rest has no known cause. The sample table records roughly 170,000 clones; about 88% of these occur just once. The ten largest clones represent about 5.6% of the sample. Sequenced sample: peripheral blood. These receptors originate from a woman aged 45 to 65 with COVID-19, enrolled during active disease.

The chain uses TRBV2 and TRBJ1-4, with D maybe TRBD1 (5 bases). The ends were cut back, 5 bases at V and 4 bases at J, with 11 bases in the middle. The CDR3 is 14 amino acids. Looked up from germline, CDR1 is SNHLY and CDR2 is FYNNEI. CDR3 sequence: CASSPGRFNEKLFF. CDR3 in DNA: TGTGCCAGCAGTCCAGGGCGATTTAATGAAAAACTGTTTTTT.

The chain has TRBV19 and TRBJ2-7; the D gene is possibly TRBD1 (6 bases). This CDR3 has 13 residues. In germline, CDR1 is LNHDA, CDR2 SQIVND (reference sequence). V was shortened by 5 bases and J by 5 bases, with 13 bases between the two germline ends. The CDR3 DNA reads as TGTGCCAGTAGTCTTACAGGGTCCCACGAGCAGTACTTC. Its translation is CASSLTGSHEQYF.

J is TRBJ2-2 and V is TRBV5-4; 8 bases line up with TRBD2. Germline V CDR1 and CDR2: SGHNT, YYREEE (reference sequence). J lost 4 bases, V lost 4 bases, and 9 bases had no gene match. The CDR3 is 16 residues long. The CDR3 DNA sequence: TGTGCCAGCAGCCCTCAGCGGGGGAAACGCACCGGGGAGCTGTTTTTT. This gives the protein CASSPQRGKRTGELFF. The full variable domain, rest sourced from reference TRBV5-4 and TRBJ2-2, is ETGVTQSPTHLIKTRGQQVTLRCSSQSGHNTVSWYQQALGQGPQFIFQYYREEENGRGNFPPRFSGLQFPNYSSELNVNALELDDSALYLCASSPQRGKRTGELFFGEGSRLTVL.

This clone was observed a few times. The CDR3 sequence is CASTEAGTSPSEGQFF. DNA for the CDR3: TGTGCCAGCACCGAGGCCGGGACTAGCCCTTCAGAGGGGCAGTTCTTC. This chain links TRBV28 with TRBJ2-1; 9 nucleotides agree with TRBD2. The CDR3 spans 16 residues. V trimming: 7 bases; J trimming: 12 bases; junction bases outside the gene matches: 19. Germline CDR1 MDHEN, CDR2 SYDVKM.

For the CDR3, the DNA is TGTGCCAGCAGTGAATACGGAGGAGAGACCCAGTACTTC. It is translated as CASSEYGGETQYF. The gene calls are TRBV6-1 and TRBJ2-5; possibly TRBD2 for D (5 bases). From germline, CDR1 is MNHNS and CDR2 SASEGT. V dropped 2 bases and J dropped 4 bases, with 8 bases sitting between them. This CDR3 region has 13 residues.